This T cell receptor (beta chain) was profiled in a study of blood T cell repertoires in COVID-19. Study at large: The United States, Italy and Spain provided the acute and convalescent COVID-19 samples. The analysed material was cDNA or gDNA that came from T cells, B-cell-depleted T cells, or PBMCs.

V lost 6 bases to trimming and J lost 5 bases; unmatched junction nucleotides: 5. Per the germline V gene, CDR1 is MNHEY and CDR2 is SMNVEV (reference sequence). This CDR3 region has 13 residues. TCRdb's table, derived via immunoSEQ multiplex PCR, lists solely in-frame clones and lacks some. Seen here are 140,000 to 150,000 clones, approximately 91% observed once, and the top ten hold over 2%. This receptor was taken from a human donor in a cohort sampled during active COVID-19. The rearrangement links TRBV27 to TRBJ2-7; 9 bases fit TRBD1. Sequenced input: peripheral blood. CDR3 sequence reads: CASRRQGVDEQYF. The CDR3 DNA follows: TGTGCCAGCAGGAGACAGGGGGTAGACGAGCAGTACTTC.